The 30 T cell receptor beta chains below come from one sample, sequenced in a study of OX40 agonist ivuxolimab in advanced cancers. Produced via immunoSEQ multiplex PCR; TCRdb's table is partial and in-frame only. Of some 95,000 clones listed, around 92% are singletons. The starting material was CD4+ or CD8+ T cells sorted from blood, obtained in a trial of the OX40 agonist ivuxolimab. These receptors all come from an adult with an advanced solid tumor such as melanoma, head and neck, liver or kidney cancer.

The chain is built from TRBV28 and TRBJ2-3; D call uncertain. The CDR3 sequence is 12 residues long. V lost 6 bases and J 2 bases, leaving 6 bases between the germline ends. CDR1 and CDR2 from the germline V gene are MDHEN and SYDVKM. The CDR3, as DNA: TGTGCCAGCAGCCTATACACAGATACGCAGTATTTT. Its protein is CASSLYTDTQYF.

V and J are TRBV11-1 and TRBJ2-7; 7 bases line up with TRBD2. The CDR3 contains 16 residues. Germline V gene lookup returns CDR1 SGHAT and CDR2 FQDESV (reference sequence). Trimming cost V 0 bases and J 7 bases; bases outside gene matches: 12. The chain's CDR3 is CASSLAGASGQWEQYF. The CDR3 nucleotides read TGTGCCAGCAGCTTAGCGGGAGCTAGCGGCCAATGGGAGCAGTACTTC.

The chain couples TRBV30 to TRBJ2-7; a possible D gene is TRBD1 (6 bases). This CDR3 spans 13 amino acids. CDR1 and CDR2 from the germline V gene are GTSNPN and SVGIG (reference sequence). V was pared by 1 base and J by 5 bases, with 12 bases between. The CDR3 DNA reads as TGTGCCTGGAGTGGTGGGGGCCGGGACGAGCAGTACTTC. This codes for CAWSGGGRDEQYF.

V gene TRBV6-6 combines with J gene TRBJ1-6; D call uncertain. V lost 6 bases to trimming and J lost 3 bases, with 6 bases between them. Germline values: CDR1 MNHNY, CDR2 SVGAGI (reference sequence). This CDR3 comprises 13 residues. CDR3 sequence reads: CASRGSYNSPLHF. CDR3 coding DNA: TGTGCCAGCAGGGGGAGCTATAATTCACCCCTCCACTTT.

V gene TRBV7-9 combines with J gene TRBJ2-3, with D possibly matching TRBD2 (5 bases). In germline, CDR1 is SEHNR, CDR2 FQNEAQ (reference sequence). The CDR3 is 15 amino acids. Trimming removed 3 bases from V and 0 bases from J, with 10 bases in between. The CDR3 coding sequence is TGTGCCAGCAGCTTGAGCGGAACTAGCACAGATACGCAGTATTTT. This gives the protein CASSLSGTSTDTQYF.

This chain joins TRBV2 and TRBJ2-2; D ambiguous. Germline values: CDR1 SNHLY, CDR2 FYNNEI. The CDR3 is 16 residues long. The V end was cut by 0 bases, the J end by 0 bases, with 8 bases between. The CDR3 loop is CASSEAPAANTGELFF. The CDR3 bases are TGTGCCAGCAGTGAAGCGCCGGCAGCGAACACCGGGGAGCTGTTTTTT.

In this sample, this clone turned up a few times. Here the CDR3 DNA reads TGTGCCTGGAGTGCCCGACAGGGGGCCCATCAGCCCCAGCATTTT. Its translation: CAWSARQGAHQPQHF. V and J are TRBV30 and TRBJ1-5; TRBD1 matches at 10 bases. Germline CDR1 is GTSNPN and CDR2 is SVGIG (reference sequence). The CDR3 has 15 residues. Unmatched junction bases numbered 5, after V lost 1 base and J lost 5 bases.

The count of this clone is one. V is TRBV5-4 and J is TRBJ1-5, with D unresolved. Trimming stripped 2 bases from V and 6 bases from J, with 12 bases between. This CDR3 contains 14 residues. Germline V gene lookup returns CDR1 SGHNT and CDR2 YYREEE (reference sequence). The CDR3, as DNA: TGTGCCAGCAGCTTACAGAGATTAAGTCAGCCCCAGCATTTT. Protein: CASSLQRLSQPQHF.

This chain links TRBV7-2 with TRBJ2-2; 7 nucleotides match TRBD2. Germline values: CDR1 SGHTA, CDR2 FQGNSA. CDR3 size: 16 residues. Trimming cost V 2 bases and J 2 bases; bases outside gene matches: 5. The CDR3 DNA reads TGTGCCAGCAGCTTAATGCCGGGAGGAAACACCGGGGAGCTGTTTTTT. Translated, it gives CASSLMPGGNTGELFF. Full variable domain (rest looked up from reference TRBV7-2 and TRBJ2-2): GAGVSQSPSNKVTEKGKDVELRCDPISGHTALYWYRQSLGQGLEFLIYFQGNSAPDKSGLPSDRFSAERTGGSVSTLTIQRTQQEDSAVYLCASSLMPGGNTGELFFGEGSRLTVL.

V gene TRBV6-5 combines with J gene TRBJ1-4; D gene ambiguous. The CDR3 spans 14 residues. Trimming stripped 4 bases from V and 0 bases from J, with 6 bases between. Germline V gene lookup returns CDR1 MNHEY and CDR2 SVGAGI. CDR3 in DNA: TGTGCCAGCAGTTCCACTGCAACTAATGAAAAACTGTTTTTT. This codes for CASSSTATNEKLFF.

This chain joins TRBV11-3 and TRBJ2-1; 11 bases map to TRBD2. Germline-derived CDR1 and CDR2 are SGHNT and YENEEA. The CDR3 runs 16 residues. V shed 6 bases, J shed 6 bases, and the junction held 10 bases outside the gene matches. The CDR3 here is CASSYSGLAALNEQFF. The CDR3 bases are TGTGCCAGCAGTTACTCGGGACTAGCGGCCCTCAATGAGCAGTTCTTC.

The chain couples TRBV30 to TRBJ2-3; 8 positions agree with TRBD2. Germline CDR1 and CDR2: GTSNPN and SVGIG (reference sequence). V was clipped by 3 bases and J by 2 bases; unmatched bases: 7. The CDR3 sequence is 15 residues long. CDR3 protein: CAWRAPGGPTDTQYF. For the CDR3, the DNA is TGTGCCTGGAGAGCCCCGGGGGGGCCCACAGATACGCAGTATTTT.

The V and J genes are TRBV27 and TRBJ1-2; D is uncertain. This CDR3 has 15 amino acids. The V gene's germline CDR1 is MNHEY and CDR2 SMNVEV (reference sequence). The V end was cut by 0 bases, the J end by 5 bases, with 13 bases between. CDR3 sequence: CASSLSWTGIYGYTF. CDR3 DNA sequence: TGTGCCAGCAGTTTATCCTGGACGGGTATTTATGGCTACACCTTC.

The chain employs TRBV10-2 and TRBJ2-1, with 8 nucleotides matching TRBD1. The junction had 1 base not matched to a gene; V was cut back by 2 bases and J by 4 bases. From germline, CDR1 is WSHSY and CDR2 SAAADI. The CDR3 has 14 residues. In DNA, the CDR3 is TGCGCCAGCAGTGAGGGGACAGGATACAATGAGCAGTTCTTC. Its protein is CASSEGTGYNEQFF.

V and J are TRBV4-1 and TRBJ2-1, with a weak D call TRBD1 (6 bases). The CDR3 length is 15 residues. V was cut by 6 bases and J by 9 bases, with 21 bases left in between. Germline-derived CDR1 and CDR2 are MGHRA and YSYEKL. The CDR3 bases are TGCGCCAGCAGAAGGTCTTTGGGGGCCGCGGGTGAGCAGTTCTTC. Translation gives CASRRSLGAAGEQFF.

This clone was seen only a few times. This chain uses TRBV27 with TRBJ1-2; no reliable D call. The CDR3 length is 17 residues. Germline assignment: CDR1 MNHEY and CDR2 SMNVEV (reference sequence). Deletions cut 1 base from V and 8 bases from J, with 23 bases between. For the CDR3, the DNA is TGTGCCAGCAGTTTATATGGGTCCGAGACACCTCCGAAGGGCTACACCTTC. Translating gives CASSLYGSETPPKGYTF.

This clone occurred once. V and J are TRBV7-9 and TRBJ2-7, with D perhaps matching TRBD1 (5 bases). CDR1 and CDR2 from the germline V gene are SEHNR and FQNEAQ (reference sequence). The CDR3 runs 14 residues. V lost 2 bases and J lost 3, with 11 bases in between. In DNA, the CDR3 is TGTGCCAGCAGCTTAACGGACAAAGACTACGAGCAGTACTTC. Amino acid sequence: CASSLTDKDYEQYF.

The J gene is TRBJ2-3, the V gene TRBV11-3, with TRBD2 identical over 8 bases. V dropped 7 bases and J dropped 3; count of bases not matched to a gene: 9. This CDR3 has 15 residues. Per the germline V gene, CDR1 is SGHNT and CDR2 is YENEEA. The DNA for the CDR3 is TGTGCCAGCAACCGCCTAGCGGGCGTTACAGATACGCAGTATTTT. Its protein product is CASNRLAGVTDTQYF.

This clone showed up just once. The rearrangement links TRBV2 to TRBJ2-1; D is tentatively TRBD1 or TRBD2 (5 bases each). The germline CDR1 and CDR2 sequences are SNHLY and FYNNEI. Trimming removed 7 bases at V and 10 bases at J, with 20 bases between. CDR3 length equals 14 residues. CDR3 residues: CASIVGTLQGEQFF. CDR3 DNA: TGTGCCAGCATCGTCGGGACCCTTCAAGGAGAGCAGTTCTTC.

The gene calls are TRBV6-6 and TRBJ2-2, with TRBD2 as a possible D gene (5 bases). CDR1 MNHNY and CDR2 SVGAGI come from the germline V gene (reference sequence). The CDR3 length is 15 residues. The V end was cut by 10 bases, the J end by 2 bases, with 17 bases between. The CDR3 loop reads CATKAREGNTGELFF. DNA of the CDR3: TGTGCCACGAAAGCCCGCGAGGGAAACACCGGGGAGCTGTTTTTT.

This chain uses TRBV5-1 with TRBJ2-3, with 7 positions matching TRBD2. The CDR3 extends over 15 amino acids. Trimming removed 4 bases from V and 2 bases from J; junction bases left unmatched: 7. Looked up from germline, CDR1 is SGHRS and CDR2 is YFSETQ. CDR3 sequence: CASSRGGSVTDTQYF. CDR3 nucleotides: TGCGCCAGCAGCCGGGGAGGGAGTGTCACAGATACGCAGTATTTT.

In this sample, this clone turned up a few times. The chain couples TRBV30 to TRBJ2-5; D ambiguous. The V gene lost 0 bases and the J gene lost 2 bases, with 7 bases spanning the gap. Germline values: CDR1 GTSNPN, CDR2 SVGIG (reference sequence). The CDR3 extends over 13 amino acids. Written as DNA, the CDR3 is TGTGCCTGGAGTGTGGGCAGGCAAGAGACCCAGTACTTC. The encoded protein is CAWSVGRQETQYF. The full variable domain, its missing parts supplied by reference TRBV30 and TRBJ2-5, is SQTIHQWPATLVQPVGSPLSLECTVEGTSNPNLYWYRQAAGRGLQLLFYSVGIGQISSEVPQNLSASRPQDRQFILSSKKLLLSDSGFYLCAWSVGRQETQYFGPGTRLLVL.

This chain links TRBV6-1 with TRBJ1-1, with 10 bases aligning to TRBD1. The CDR3 totals 15 residues. Losses at the gene ends were 7 bases for V and 5 bases for J; bases not matched to a gene: 10. Germline CDR1 is MNHNS and CDR2 is SASEGT. This CDR3 reads CASIRGTGVGTEAFF. Written as DNA, the CDR3 is TGTGCCAGCATCCGTGGGACAGGGGTTGGGACTGAAGCTTTCTTT.

This chain joins TRBV6-6 and TRBJ2-7; 8 bases fit TRBD2. This CDR3 spans 14 amino acids. Germline V gene lookup returns CDR1 MNHNY and CDR2 SVGAGI (reference sequence). J was trimmed by 6 bases and V by 6 bases; bases with no gene match: 10. CDR3 DNA sequence: TGTGCCAGCAGCCCAGCGGGAGCCTATCGCGAGCAGTACTTC. Residues: CASSPAGAYREQYF.

This clone showed up just a few times. The chain combines TRBV27 with TRBJ1-4; a possible D gene is TRBD1 (5 bases). Trimming took 5 bases from V and 8 from J, leaving 12 bases between them. Germline values: CDR1 MNHEY, CDR2 SMNVEV (reference sequence). CDR3 length: 13 amino acids. The CDR3 loop is CASSGSGWEKLFF. CDR3 DNA: TGTGCCAGCAGTGGTTCAGGGTGGGAAAAACTGTTTTTT. Full variable domain (missing parts from reference TRBV27 and TRBJ1-4): EAQVTQNPRYLITVTGKKLTVTCSQNMNHEYMSWYRQDPGLGLRQIYYSMNVEVTDKGDVPEGYKVSRKEKRNFPLILESPSPNQTSLYFCASSGSGWEKLFFGSGTQLSVL.

The rearrangement uses TRBV19 and TRBJ1-5; the D gene is possibly TRBD1 (6 bases). Germline V gives CDR1 LNHDA, CDR2 SQIVND (reference sequence). Trimming left V 3 bases short and J 0 bases short, with 9 bases between. The CDR3 sequence is 15 residues long. The CDR3 protein is CASSIAGASNQPQHF. CDR3 bases: TGTGCCAGTAGTATTGCGGGGGCTAGCAATCAGCCCCAGCATTTT.

V usage is TRBV5-1 and J usage is TRBJ1-4; the match to TRBD1 covers 9 bases. V was clipped by 4 bases and J by 7 bases; unmatched bases: 5. Germline CDR1 reads SGHRS; CDR2 reads YFSETQ. The CDR3 consists of 14 residues. CDR3 loop: CASSPTGGGEKLFF. CDR3 nucleotides: TGCGCCAGCAGCCCGACAGGGGGTGGTGAAAAACTGTTTTTT.

The chain joins TRBV29-1 to TRBJ2-6, with 8 bases lining up with TRBD2. CDR1 is SQVTM, CDR2 ANQGSEA, per germline. The ends lost 1 base at V and 2 bases at J; junction bases unmatched: 16. This CDR3 has 20 residues. CDR3: CSVEGAGGRIKLTGANVLTF. In nucleotides, the CDR3 is TGCAGCGTTGAAGGGGCGGGGGGCCGGATTAAGCTTACTGGGGCCAACGTCCTGACTTTC.

V gene TRBV18 combines with J gene TRBJ1-5, with D tentatively TRBD1 (5 bases). Germline CDR1 KGHSH, CDR2 LQKENI. The CDR3 runs to 14 residues. Trimming pared 6 bases from V and 9 bases from J, leaving 18 bases between. Written as DNA, the CDR3 is TGTGCCAGCTCTCTCGAGAGGGGAAGGCGGCCCCAGCATTTT. Translated, it gives CASSLERGRRPQHF.

The chain's CDR3 is CASSPGTEGGEQYF. The CDR3 region has the DNA TGTGCCAGCAGCCCCGGGACCGAGGGGGGCGAGCAGTACTTC. J is TRBJ2-7 and V is TRBV6-1; D could derive from TRBD1 or TRBD2 (6 bases each). Germline V gene sequence: CDR1 MNHNS, CDR2 SASEGT. The length of the CDR3 is 14 residues. The V and J ends lost 6 bases and 6 bases respectively, with 18 bases between them.